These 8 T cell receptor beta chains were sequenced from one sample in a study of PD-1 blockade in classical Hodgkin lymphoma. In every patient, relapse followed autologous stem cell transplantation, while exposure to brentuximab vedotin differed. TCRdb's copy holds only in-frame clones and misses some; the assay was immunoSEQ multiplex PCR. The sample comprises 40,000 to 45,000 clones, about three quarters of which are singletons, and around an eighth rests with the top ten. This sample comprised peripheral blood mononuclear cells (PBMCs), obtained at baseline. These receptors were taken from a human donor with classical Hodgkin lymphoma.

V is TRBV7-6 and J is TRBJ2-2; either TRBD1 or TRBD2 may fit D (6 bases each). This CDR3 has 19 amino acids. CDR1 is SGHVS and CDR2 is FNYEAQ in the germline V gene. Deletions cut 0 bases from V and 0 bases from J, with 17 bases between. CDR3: CASSLAPGGRPTNTGELFF. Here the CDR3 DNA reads TGTGCCAGCAGCTTAGCGCCCGGGGGCCGCCCTACGAACACCGGGGAGCTGTTTTTT.

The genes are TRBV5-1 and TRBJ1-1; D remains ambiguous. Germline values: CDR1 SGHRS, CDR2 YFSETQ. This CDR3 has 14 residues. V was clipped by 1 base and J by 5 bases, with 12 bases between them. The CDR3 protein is CASSLRLGWTEAFF. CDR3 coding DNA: TGCGCCAGCAGCTTGCGTCTGGGCTGGACTGAAGCTTTCTTT.

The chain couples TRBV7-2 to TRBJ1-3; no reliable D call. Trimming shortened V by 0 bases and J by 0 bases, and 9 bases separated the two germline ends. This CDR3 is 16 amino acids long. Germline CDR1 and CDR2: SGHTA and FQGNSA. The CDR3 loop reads CASSLAPADSGNTIYF. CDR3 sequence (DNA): TGTGCCAGCAGCTTAGCGCCAGCCGACTCTGGAAACACCATATATTTT.

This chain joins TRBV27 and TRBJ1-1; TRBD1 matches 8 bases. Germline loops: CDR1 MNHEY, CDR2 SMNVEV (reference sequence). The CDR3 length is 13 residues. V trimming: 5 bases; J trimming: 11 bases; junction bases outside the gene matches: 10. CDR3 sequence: CASSVLTGEGAFF. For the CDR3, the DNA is TGTGCCAGCAGTGTCCTGACAGGGGAGGGGGCTTTCTTT.

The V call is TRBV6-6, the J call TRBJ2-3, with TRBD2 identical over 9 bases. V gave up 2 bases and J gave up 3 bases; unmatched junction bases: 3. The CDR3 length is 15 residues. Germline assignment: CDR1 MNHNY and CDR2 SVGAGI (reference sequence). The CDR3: CASSYGLASTDTQYF. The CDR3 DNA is TGTGCCAGCAGTTACGGACTAGCGTCAACAGATACGCAGTATTTT.

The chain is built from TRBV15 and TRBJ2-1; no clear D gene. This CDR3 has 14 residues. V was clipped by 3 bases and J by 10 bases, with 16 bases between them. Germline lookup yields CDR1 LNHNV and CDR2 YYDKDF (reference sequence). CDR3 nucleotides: TGTGCCACCAGCAGTACAGAGCTAAATCAGGAGCAGTTCTTC. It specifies CATSSTELNQEQFF. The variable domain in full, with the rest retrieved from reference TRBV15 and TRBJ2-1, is DAMVIQNPRYQVTQFGKPVTLSCSQTLNHNVMYWYQQKSSQAPKLLFHYYDKDFNNEADTPDNFQSRRPNTSFCFLDIRSPGLGDTAMYLCATSSTELNQEQFFGPGTRLTVL.

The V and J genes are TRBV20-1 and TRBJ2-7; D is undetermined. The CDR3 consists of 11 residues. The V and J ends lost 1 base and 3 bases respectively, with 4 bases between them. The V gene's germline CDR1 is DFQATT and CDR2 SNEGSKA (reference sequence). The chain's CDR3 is CSARVGYEQYF. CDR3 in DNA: TGCAGTGCTAGAGTTGGCTACGAGCAGTACTTC.

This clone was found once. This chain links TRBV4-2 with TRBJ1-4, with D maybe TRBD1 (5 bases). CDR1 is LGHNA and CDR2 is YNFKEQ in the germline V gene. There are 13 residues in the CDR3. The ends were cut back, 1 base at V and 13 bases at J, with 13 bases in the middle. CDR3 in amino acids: CASSQVPGQTLFF. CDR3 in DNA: TGTGCCAGCAGCCAAGTCCCGGGGCAGACACTGTTTTTT.